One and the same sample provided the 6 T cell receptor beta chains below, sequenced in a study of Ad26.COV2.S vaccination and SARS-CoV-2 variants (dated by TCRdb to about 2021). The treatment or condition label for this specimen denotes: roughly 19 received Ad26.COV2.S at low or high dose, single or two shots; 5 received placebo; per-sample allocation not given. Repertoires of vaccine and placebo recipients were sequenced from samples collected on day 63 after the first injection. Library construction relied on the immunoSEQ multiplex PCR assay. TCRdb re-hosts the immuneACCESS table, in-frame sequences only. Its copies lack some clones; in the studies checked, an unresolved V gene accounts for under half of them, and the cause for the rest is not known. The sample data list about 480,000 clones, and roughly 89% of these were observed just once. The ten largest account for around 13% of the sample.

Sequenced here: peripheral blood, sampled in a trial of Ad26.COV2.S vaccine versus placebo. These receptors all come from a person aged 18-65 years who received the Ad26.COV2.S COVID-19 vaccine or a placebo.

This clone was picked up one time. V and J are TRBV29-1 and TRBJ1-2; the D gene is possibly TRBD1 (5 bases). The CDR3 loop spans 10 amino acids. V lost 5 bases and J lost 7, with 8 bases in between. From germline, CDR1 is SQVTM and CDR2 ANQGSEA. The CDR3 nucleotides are TGCAGCGTTCATCAGGGTGGCTACACCTTC. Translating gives CSVHQGGYTF.

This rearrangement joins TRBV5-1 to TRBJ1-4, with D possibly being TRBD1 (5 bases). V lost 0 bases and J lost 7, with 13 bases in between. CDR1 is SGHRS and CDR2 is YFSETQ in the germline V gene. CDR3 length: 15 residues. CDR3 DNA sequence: TGCGCCAGCAGCTTGGGAGGACACCAAGCTGAAAAACTGTTTTTT. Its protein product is CASSLGGHQAEKLFF.

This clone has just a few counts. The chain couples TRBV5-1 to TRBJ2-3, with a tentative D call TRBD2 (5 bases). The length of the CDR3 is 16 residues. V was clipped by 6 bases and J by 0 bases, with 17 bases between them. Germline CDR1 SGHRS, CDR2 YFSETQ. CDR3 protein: CASKSAGRTSTDTQYF. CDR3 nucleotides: TGCGCCAGCAAAAGCGCCGGGCGGACTAGCACAGATACGCAGTATTTT.

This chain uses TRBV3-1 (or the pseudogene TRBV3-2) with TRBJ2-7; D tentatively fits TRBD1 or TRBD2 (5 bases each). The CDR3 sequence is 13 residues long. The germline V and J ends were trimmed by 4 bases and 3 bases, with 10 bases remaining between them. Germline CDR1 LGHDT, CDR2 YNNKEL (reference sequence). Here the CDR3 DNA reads TGTGCCAGCAGCCGGGGGTGGGACTACGAGCAGTACTTC. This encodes CASSRGWDYEQYF.

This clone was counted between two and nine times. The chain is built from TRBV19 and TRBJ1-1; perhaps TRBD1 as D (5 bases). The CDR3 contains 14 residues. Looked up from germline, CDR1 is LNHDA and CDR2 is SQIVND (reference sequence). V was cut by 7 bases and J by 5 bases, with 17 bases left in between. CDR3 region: CASTTAGLGTEAFF. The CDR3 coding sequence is TGTGCCAGTACAACCGCAGGGCTGGGAACTGAAGCTTTCTTT.

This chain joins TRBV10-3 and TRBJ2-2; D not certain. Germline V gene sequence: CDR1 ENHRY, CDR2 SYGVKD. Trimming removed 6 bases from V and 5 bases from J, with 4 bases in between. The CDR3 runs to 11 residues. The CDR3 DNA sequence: TGTGCCATCAGCTCTACCGGGGAGCTGTTTTTT. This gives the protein CAISSTGELFF.